This TCR beta chain derives from a study of metastatic and nonmetastatic thyroid tumors. As for the study in general: Repertoire data that came from the blood and tumor or nodule tissue of malignant and benign thyroid patients were compared. Study-level results: TCR beta diversity was reportedly significantly higher in malignant thyroid tumors than benign nodules, in blood and tumor.

In the authors' workflow: The study took CDR3 differences across clinicopathological groups and made a distant-metastasis classifier for papillary thyroid cancer from them. Using MiXCR, TCRdb re-called clones from the PCR reads. The V and J calls were not made by the authors but by TCRdb's processing. This table holds 15,000 or so clones, roughly 24% found once. Before thyroid surgery, none of the patients had received any treatment. The V and J ends lost 4 bases and 2 bases respectively, with 9 bases between them. This CDR3 region has 13 residues. Germline loops: CDR1 SGHTA, CDR2 FQGNSA. Turning to this clone: Antigen specificity is unknown.

The specimen sequenced was tumor tissue. This chain connects TRBV7-2 to TRBJ2-7; the D is unclear. The receptor comes from a female donor with papillary thyroid cancer or a benign thyroid nodule (not recorded which). Some clones in this sample may be carry-over from other donors' samples. CDR3 DNA sequence: TGTGCCAGCAGCTCTTACATTGCCTACGAGCAGTACTTC. Translating gives CASSSYIAYEQYF.